These 21 T cell receptor beta chains share one sample of origin, sequenced in a study of graft-versus-host responses after intestinal transplantation (dated by TCRdb to 2020 to 2023). Preparation of the library involved the immunoSEQ multiplex PCR assay. As stored in TCRdb, this immuneACCESS dataset retains in-frame rearrangements with V and J assigned. A fraction of the clones does not appear; measured against another copy, unresolved V genes explain less than half of the discrepancy, and the remainder lacks a known reason. The sample table shows fewer than 30,000 clones, and 70% to 90% are seen once. Clones ranked in the top ten supply under 1% of the sample. The starting material was PBMCs, obtained nearly 470 days after intestinal transplant. All receptors derive from a human patient who received an intestinal transplant, so some T cells may come from the graft donor.

V and J are TRBV7-6 and TRBJ2-5, with a tentative D call TRBD2 (6 bases). Germline values: CDR1 SGHVS, CDR2 FNYEAQ. There are 17 residues in the CDR3. V lost 1 base to trimming and J lost 4 bases, with 19 bases between them. The CDR3 sequence: CASSLESVGGPGETQYF. CDR3 DNA sequence: TGTGCCAGCAGCTTAGAGTCTGTTGGAGGGCCTGGAGAGACCCAGTACTTC.

The J gene is TRBJ2-7, the V gene TRBV6-6; D possibly corresponds to TRBD2 (5 bases). Trimming shortened V by 5 bases and J by 3 bases, and 14 bases separated the two germline ends. The germline V gene has CDR1 MNHNY and CDR2 SVGAGI (reference sequence). The CDR3 is 14 residues long. Here the CDR3 DNA reads TGTGCCAGCAGTCTCAGCGGAGCGAGCTACGAGCAGTACTTC. The encoded protein is CASSLSGASYEQYF.

Turning to this clone: Other nucleotide sequences from this sample produce the same CDR3. V is TRBV10-3 and J is TRBJ2-2; TRBD1 might be the D (7 bases). Trimming left V 3 bases short and J 0 bases short, with 23 bases between. The CDR3 consists of 20 residues. Per germline, CDR1 ENHRY and CDR2 SYGVKD. The CDR3 DNA sequence: TGTGCCATCAGTGATAGGGGGCTGGCGGGATTGGCCGCGAACACCGGGGAGCTGTTTTTT. Protein product: CAISDRGLAGLAANTGELFF.

The chain is built from TRBV29-1 and TRBJ2-3; D is unresolved. CDR1 SQVTM and CDR2 ANQGSEA come from the germline V gene. V gave up 7 bases and J gave up 2 bases, with 13 bases separating them. The CDR3 contains 13 residues. The CDR3, as DNA: TGCAGCGCCGTTGTTGGGTTCACAGATACGCAGTATTTT. Translated, it gives CSAVVGFTDTQYF.

This clone has a handful of counts. The gene calls are TRBV27 and TRBJ2-7, with D uncertain. Looked up from germline, CDR1 is MNHEY and CDR2 is SMNVEV (reference sequence). This CDR3 is built from 13 residues. V shed 4 bases and J shed 6 bases, with 13 bases lying between them. CDR3 sequence (DNA): TGTGCCAGCAGTTCCCGTGAGTCTAGCGAGCAGTACTTC. This sequence encodes CASSSRESSEQYF.

This clone was recorded once. This chain connects TRBV28 to TRBJ2-7, with D possibly TRBD2 on 6 matching bases. The V and J ends lost 8 bases and 6 bases respectively, with 8 bases between them. This CDR3 is built from 10 residues. CDR1 MDHEN and CDR2 SYDVKM come from the germline V gene. The CDR3 here is CASGGAEQYF. CDR3 in DNA: TGTGCCAGCGGAGGGGCCGAGCAGTACTTC.

CDR3 amino acids: CASSSRTGASHQPQHF. The CDR3 region has the DNA TGTGCCAGCAGCAGCAGGACAGGGGCGTCACATCAGCCCCAGCATTTT. The gene calls are TRBV7-8 and TRBJ1-5; 9 nucleotides match TRBD1. V shed 5 bases, J shed 5 bases, and the junction held 10 bases outside the gene matches. Germline lookup yields CDR1 SGHVS and CDR2 FQNEAQ. CDR3 length equals 16 residues.

This chain joins TRBV9 and TRBJ2-7, with D possibly matching TRBD2 (6 bases). V was shortened by 3 bases and J by 0 bases, with 19 bases between the two germline ends. This CDR3 is built from 17 residues. Germline CDR1 and CDR2: SGDLS and YYNGEE. The CDR3 DNA follows: TGTGCCAGCAGCGCCAGGCCTGGGGGGTCCCACTCCTACGAGCAGTACTTC. Amino acids: CASSARPGGSHSYEQYF.

The chain employs TRBV6-6 and TRBJ2-2; D gene ambiguous. The V end lost 6 bases, the J end lost 4 bases, and 6 bases lay between the germline ends. Germline CDR1 is MNHNY and CDR2 is SVGAGI (reference sequence). This CDR3 spans 12 amino acids. The CDR3 spells CASRFSTGELFF. CDR3 nucleotide sequence: TGTGCCAGCAGATTCAGCACCGGGGAGCTGTTTTTT.

This chain links TRBV27 with TRBJ2-3; no firm D call. Trimming stripped 5 bases from V and 3 bases from J, with 12 bases between. This CDR3 has 14 residues. The germline V gene has CDR1 MNHEY and CDR2 SMNVEV (reference sequence). As DNA, the CDR3 is TGTGCCAGCAGTGCCCTAGTTAATACAGATACGCAGTATTTT. Translation: CASSALVNTDTQYF.

This clone was recorded once. J is TRBJ2-6 and V is TRBV5-4; D tentatively fits TRBD1 or TRBD2 (5 bases each). Germline V gives CDR1 SGHNT, CDR2 YYREEE (reference sequence). V shed 0 bases and J shed 15 bases, with 13 bases lying between them. This CDR3 contains 13 residues. DNA for the CDR3: TGTGCCAGCAGCTTGGGGACAAGGGGACGCCTGACTTTC. Translation gives CASSLGTRGRLTF.

This chain uses TRBV6-5 with TRBJ2-7, with D maybe TRBD2 (5 bases). The CDR3 is made up of 15 amino acids. Germline loops: CDR1 MNHEY, CDR2 SVGAGI. V was clipped by 0 bases and J by 6 bases, with 15 bases between them. DNA of the CDR3: TGTGCCAGCAGTTACTCGACCAGCGGCTCCCCCGAGCAGTACTTC. Amino acid sequence: CASSYSTSGSPEQYF.

The chain carries TRBV1 and TRBJ1-2. TRBV1 corresponds to a pseudogene. The CDR3 totals 18 residues. The CDR3 coding sequence is TGCACCAGCAGCCAGCTGAGGGTTCAGTGGGGGAACTGTTATGGCTACACCTTC. It translates to CTSSQLRVQWGNCYGYTF.

V is TRBV7-9 and J is TRBJ2-4, with D hard to call. Germline CDR1 SEHNR, CDR2 FQNEAQ (reference sequence). V shed 0 bases and J shed 2 bases, with 8 bases lying between them. This CDR3 is 15 amino acids long. The CDR3 loop reads CASSLAQLTKNIQYF. The DNA of the CDR3 is TGTGCCAGCAGCTTAGCGCAGTTAACCAAAAACATTCAGTACTTC.

The chain links TRBV18 to TRBJ1-3; tentative D call: TRBD1 (6 bases). The germline V and J ends were trimmed by 5 bases and 0 bases, with 11 bases remaining between them. Germline V CDR1 and CDR2: KGHSH, LQKENI. The CDR3 consists of 15 residues. The CDR3 loop reads CASSTQGSSGNTIYF. CDR3 DNA sequence: TGTGCCAGCTCAACCCAGGGGAGCTCTGGAAACACCATATATTTT.

This rearrangement joins TRBV29-1 to TRBJ2-1; 12 bases are shared with TRBD1. The CDR3 contains 15 residues. V lost 3 bases to trimming and J lost 6 bases; unmatched junction nucleotides: 6. Germline values: CDR1 SQVTM, CDR2 ANQGSEA. The CDR3 region has the DNA TGCAGCGTTGAGCCGGGACAGGGGGCGACCAATGAGCAGTTCTTC. It codes for CSVEPGQGATNEQFF.

The chain recombines TRBV29-1 with TRBJ1-4; possible D gene TRBD1, 5 bases. The CDR3 length is 12 residues. Trimming removed 6 bases from V and 6 bases from J, with 11 bases in between. Germline CDR1 reads SQVTM; CDR2 reads ANQGSEA. CDR3 sequence reads: CSVWGVDEKLFF. The CDR3 region has the DNA TGCAGCGTCTGGGGGGTGGATGAAAAACTGTTTTTT.

V is TRBV5-1 and J is TRBJ1-5, with no clear D. The CDR3 is 14 amino acids. The germline V gene has CDR1 SGHRS and CDR2 YFSETQ. V gave up 0 bases and J gave up 4 bases, with 8 bases separating them. The CDR3 nucleotides are TGCGCCAGCAGCTTGGGAGGGTTTAATCAGCCCCAGCATTTT. Encoded protein: CASSLGGFNQPQHF.

The CDR3 sequence is CASSYSAQGSYEQYF. The DNA for the CDR3 is TGTGCCAGCAGTTACTCGGCACAAGGATCCTACGAGCAGTACTTC. The rearrangement uses TRBV6-5 and TRBJ2-7; no definite D call. V was trimmed by 0 bases and J by 1 base, leaving 10 bases between them. Per germline, CDR1 MNHEY and CDR2 SVGAGI. This CDR3 is 15 amino acids long.

The chain combines TRBV15 with TRBJ2-2; D gene uncertain. Trimming pared 6 bases from V and 4 bases from J, leaving 9 bases between. The CDR3 is made up of 13 amino acids. From germline, CDR1 is LNHNV and CDR2 YYDKDF (reference sequence). The CDR3 DNA reads TGTGCCACCAGTGCAGGTCCCACCGGGGAGCTGTTTTTT. Translation gives CATSAGPTGELFF.

This chain links TRBV19 with TRBJ2-7; perhaps TRBD2 as D (5 bases). Germline V CDR1 and CDR2: LNHDA, SQIVND (reference sequence). Trimming shortened V by 0 bases and J by 4 bases, and 7 bases separated the two germline ends. The CDR3 runs to 13 residues. This chain's CDR3 is CASSIDRDYEQYF. The CDR3 coding sequence is TGTGCCAGTAGTATAGATCGGGATTACGAGCAGTACTTC.